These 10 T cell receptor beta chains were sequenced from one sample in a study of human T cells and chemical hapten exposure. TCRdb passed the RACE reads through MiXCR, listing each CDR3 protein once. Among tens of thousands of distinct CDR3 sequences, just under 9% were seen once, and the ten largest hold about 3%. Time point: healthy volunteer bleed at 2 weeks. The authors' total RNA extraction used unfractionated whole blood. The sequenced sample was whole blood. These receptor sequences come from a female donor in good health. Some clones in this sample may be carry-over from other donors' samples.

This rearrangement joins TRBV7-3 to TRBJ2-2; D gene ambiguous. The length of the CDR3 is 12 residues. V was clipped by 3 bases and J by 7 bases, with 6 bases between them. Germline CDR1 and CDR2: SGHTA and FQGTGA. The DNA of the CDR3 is TGTGCCAGCAGCTTCGCAAGCGGGGAGCTGTTTTTT. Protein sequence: CASSFASGELFF.

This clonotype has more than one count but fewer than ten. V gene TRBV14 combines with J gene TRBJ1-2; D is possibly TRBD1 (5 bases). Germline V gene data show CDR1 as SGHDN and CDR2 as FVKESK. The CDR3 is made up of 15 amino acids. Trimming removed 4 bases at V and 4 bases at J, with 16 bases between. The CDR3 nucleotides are TGTGCCAGCAGCCCCGATCCGGGGGACCTCTATGGCTACACCTTC. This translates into CASSPDPGDLYGYTF. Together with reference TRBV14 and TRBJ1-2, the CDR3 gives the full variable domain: EAGVTQFPSHSVIEKGQTVTLRCDPISGHDNLYWYRRVMGKEIKFLLHFVKESKQDESGMPNNRFLAERTGGTYSTLKVQPAELEDSGVYFCASSPDPGDLYGYTFGSGTRLTVV.

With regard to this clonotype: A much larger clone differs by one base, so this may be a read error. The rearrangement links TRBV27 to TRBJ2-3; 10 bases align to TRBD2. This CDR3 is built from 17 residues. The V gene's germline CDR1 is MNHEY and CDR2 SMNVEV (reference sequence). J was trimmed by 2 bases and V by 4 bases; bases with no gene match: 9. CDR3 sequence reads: CASSSMLAGVPTDTQYF. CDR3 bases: TGTGCCAGCAGTTCAATGCTAGCGGGAGTCCCCACAGATACGCAGTATTTT.

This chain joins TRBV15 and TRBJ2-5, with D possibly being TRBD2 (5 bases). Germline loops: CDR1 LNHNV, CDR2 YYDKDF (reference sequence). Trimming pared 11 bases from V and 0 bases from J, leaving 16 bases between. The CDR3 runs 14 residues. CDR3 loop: CASASGWNQETQYF. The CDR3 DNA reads TGTGCCTCCGCTTCGGGGTGGAACCAAGAGACCCAGTACTTC.

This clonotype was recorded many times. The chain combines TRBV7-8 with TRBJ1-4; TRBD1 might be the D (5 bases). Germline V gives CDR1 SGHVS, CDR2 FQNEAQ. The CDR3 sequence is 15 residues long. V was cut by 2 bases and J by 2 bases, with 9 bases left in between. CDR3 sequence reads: CASSLLGATNEKLFF. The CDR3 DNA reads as TGTGCCAGCAGCTTATTAGGGGCGACTAATGAAAAACTGTTTTTT.

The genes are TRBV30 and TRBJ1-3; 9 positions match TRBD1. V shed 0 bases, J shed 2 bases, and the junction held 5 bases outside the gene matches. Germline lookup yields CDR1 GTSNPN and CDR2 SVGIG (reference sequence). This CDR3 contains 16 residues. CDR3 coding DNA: TGTGCCTGGAGTGTTGGCGGGACAGGGACTGGAAACACCATATATTTT. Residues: CAWSVGGTGTGNTIYF.

CDR3 in DNA: TGCAGCGTTGAAGATCTACGAGGTGGGGAGCAGTACTTC. Amino acids: CSVEDLRGGEQYF. The chain has TRBV29-1 and TRBJ2-7; D not certain. This CDR3 has 13 residues. Germline-derived CDR1 and CDR2 are SQVTM and ANQGSEA. V was clipped by 0 bases and J by 7 bases, with 13 bases between them.

For the CDR3, the DNA is TGTGCCAGCAGTTTATTGGTGACAGGGGGCACTGAAGCTTTCTTT. Protein product: CASSLLVTGGTEAFF. The chain joins TRBV28 to TRBJ1-1; TRBD1 aligns across 9 bases. The germline gives CDR1 MDHEN, CDR2 SYDVKM. V dropped 1 base and J dropped 4; count of bases not matched to a gene: 4. The CDR3 totals 15 residues.

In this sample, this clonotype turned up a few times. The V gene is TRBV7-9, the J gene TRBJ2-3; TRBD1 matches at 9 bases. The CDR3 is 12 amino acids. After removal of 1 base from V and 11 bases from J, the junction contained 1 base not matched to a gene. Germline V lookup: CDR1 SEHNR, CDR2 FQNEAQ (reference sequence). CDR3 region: CASSLVGQGQYF. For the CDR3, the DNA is TGTGCCAGCAGCTTAGTGGGACAGGGGCAGTATTTT.

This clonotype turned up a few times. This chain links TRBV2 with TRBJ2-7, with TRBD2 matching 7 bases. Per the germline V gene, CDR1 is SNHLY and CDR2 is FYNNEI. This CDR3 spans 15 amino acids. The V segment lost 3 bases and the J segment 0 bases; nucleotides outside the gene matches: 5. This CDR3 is CASSDSGGSSYEQYF. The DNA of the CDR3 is TGTGCCAGCAGTGATTCCGGCGGGAGCTCCTACGAGCAGTACTTC. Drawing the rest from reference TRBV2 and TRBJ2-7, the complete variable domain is EPEVTQTPSHQVTQMGQEVILRCVPISNHLYFYWYRQILGQKVEFLVSFYNNEISEKSEIFDDQFSVERPDGSNFTLKIRSTKLEDSAMYFCASSDSGGSSYEQYFGPGTRLTVT.